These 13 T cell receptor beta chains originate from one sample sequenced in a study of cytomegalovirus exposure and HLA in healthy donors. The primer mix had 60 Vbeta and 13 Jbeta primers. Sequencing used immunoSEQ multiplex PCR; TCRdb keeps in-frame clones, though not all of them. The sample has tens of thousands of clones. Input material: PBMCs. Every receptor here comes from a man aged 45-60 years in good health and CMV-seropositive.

DNA for the CDR3: TGCGCCAGCAGCCAAGAAGCACCCCGGGGACATCGAGTCTACGAGCAGTACTTC. This sequence encodes CASSQEAPRGHRVYEQYF. This rearrangement joins TRBV4-3 to TRBJ2-7, with D perhaps TRBD1 (6 bases). The germline gives CDR1 LGHNA, CDR2 YSLEER. The CDR3 loop spans 18 amino acids. Deletions cut 0 bases from V and 3 bases from J, with 21 bases between.

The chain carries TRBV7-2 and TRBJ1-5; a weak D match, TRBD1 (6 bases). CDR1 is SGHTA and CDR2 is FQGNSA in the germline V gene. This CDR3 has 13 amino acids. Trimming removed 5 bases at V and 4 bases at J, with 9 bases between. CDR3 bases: TGTGCCAGCAGCCCCCAGGGGAATCAGCCCCAGCATTTT. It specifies CASSPQGNQPQHF. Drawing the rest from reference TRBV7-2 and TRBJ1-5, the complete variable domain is GAGVSQSPSNKVTEKGKDVELRCDPISGHTALYWYRQSLGQGLEFLIYFQGNSAPDKSGLPSDRFSAERTGGSVSTLTIQRTQQEDSAVYLCASSPQGNQPQHFGDGTRLSIL.

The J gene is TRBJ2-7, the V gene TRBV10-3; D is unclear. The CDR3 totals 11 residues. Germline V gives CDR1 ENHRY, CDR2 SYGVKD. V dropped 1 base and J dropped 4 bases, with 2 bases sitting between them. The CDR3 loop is CAISELYEQYF. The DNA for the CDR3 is TGTGCCATCAGTGAGTTATACGAGCAGTACTTC.

Here the CDR3 DNA reads TGTGCCAGCAGCCCCGAAGGGAGAGTCTACGAGCAGTACTTC. This translates into CASSPEGRVYEQYF. This chain uses TRBV28 with TRBJ2-7, with D tentatively TRBD2 (5 bases). V lost 6 bases, J lost 3 bases, and 15 bases lay in between. CDR1 MDHEN and CDR2 SYDVKM come from the germline V gene. The CDR3 contains 14 residues.

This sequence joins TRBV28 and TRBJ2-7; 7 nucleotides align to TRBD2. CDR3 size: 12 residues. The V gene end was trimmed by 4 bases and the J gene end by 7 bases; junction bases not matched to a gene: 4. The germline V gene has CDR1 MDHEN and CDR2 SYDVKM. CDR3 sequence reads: CASSSSGREQYF. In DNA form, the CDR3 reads TGTGCCAGCAGTTCCTCCGGGAGGGAGCAGTACTTC.

The CDR3 loop reads CASSQDLATNEKLFF. In nucleotides, the CDR3 is TGCGCCAGCAGCCAAGATTTAGCAACTAATGAAAAACTGTTTTTT. This chain links TRBV4-3 with TRBJ1-4; no firm D call. V was clipped by 0 bases and J by 0 bases, with 5 bases between them. CDR1 is LGHNA and CDR2 is YSLEER in the germline V gene. This CDR3 is 15 amino acids long.

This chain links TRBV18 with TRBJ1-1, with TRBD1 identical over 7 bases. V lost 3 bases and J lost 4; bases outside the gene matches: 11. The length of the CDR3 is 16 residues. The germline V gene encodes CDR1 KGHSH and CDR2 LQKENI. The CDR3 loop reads CASSPIEQGLGTEAFF. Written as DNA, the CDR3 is TGTGCCAGCTCACCCATAGAACAGGGGTTGGGCACTGAAGCTTTCTTT. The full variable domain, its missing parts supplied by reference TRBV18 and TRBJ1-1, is NAGVMQNPRHLVRRRGQEARLRCSPMKGHSHVYWYRQLPEEGLKFMVYLQKENIIDESGMPKERFSAEFPKEGPSILRIQQVVRGDSAAYFCASSPIEQGLGTEAFFGQGTRLTVV.

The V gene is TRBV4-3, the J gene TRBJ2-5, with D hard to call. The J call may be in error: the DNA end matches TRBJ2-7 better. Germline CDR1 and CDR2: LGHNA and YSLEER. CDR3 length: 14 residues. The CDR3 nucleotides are TGCGCCAGCAGCCAAGAGTACAGTTCCTACGAGCAGTACTTC. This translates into CASSQEYSSYEQYF.

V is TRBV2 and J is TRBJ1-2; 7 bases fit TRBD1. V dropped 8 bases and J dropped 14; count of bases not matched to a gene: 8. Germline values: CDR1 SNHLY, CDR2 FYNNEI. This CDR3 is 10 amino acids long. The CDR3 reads CASWDSRGTF. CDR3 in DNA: TGTGCCAGCTGGGACAGTAGGGGAACCTTC.

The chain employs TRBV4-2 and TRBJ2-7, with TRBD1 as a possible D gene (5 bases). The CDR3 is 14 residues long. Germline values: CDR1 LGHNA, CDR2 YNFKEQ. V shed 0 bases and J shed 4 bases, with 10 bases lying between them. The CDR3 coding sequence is TGTGCCAGCAGCCAAGATGGGGCAACTTACGAGCAGTACTTC. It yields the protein CASSQDGATYEQYF.

The CDR3 region is CASSLAFPQTGRTNTEAFF. The CDR3 DNA is TGTGCCAGCAGCTTAGCGTTTCCCCAGACAGGGCGGACGAACACTGAAGCTTTCTTT. This rearrangement joins TRBV11-1 to TRBJ1-1; TRBD1 matches 7 bases. The germline V gene has CDR1 SGHAT and CDR2 FQDESV (reference sequence). The junction had 14 bases not matched to a gene; V was cut back by 0 bases and J by 1 base. The CDR3 length is 19 residues.

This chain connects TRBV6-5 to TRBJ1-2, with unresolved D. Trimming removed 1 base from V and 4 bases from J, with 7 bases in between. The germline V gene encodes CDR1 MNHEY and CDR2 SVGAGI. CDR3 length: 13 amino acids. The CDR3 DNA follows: TGTGCCAGCAGTTACTTCGGGTCCTATGGCTACACCTTC. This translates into CASSYFGSYGYTF.

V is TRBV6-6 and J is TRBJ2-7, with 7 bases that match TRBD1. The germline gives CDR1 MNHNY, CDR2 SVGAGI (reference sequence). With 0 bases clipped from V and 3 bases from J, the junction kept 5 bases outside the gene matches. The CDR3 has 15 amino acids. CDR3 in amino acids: CASSYSLGQSYEQYF. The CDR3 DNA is TGTGCCAGCAGTTACTCTTTGGGACAGAGCTACGAGCAGTACTTC.